This T cell receptor beta chain was observed in a study of blood T cell repertoires in COVID-19. Overall study: COVID-19 samples from acute and convalescent phases originated in the United States, Italy and Spain. PBMCs, B-cell-depleted T cells, or T cells provided the cDNA or gDNA that made up the material.

Germline V gene lookup returns CDR1 SGHNT and CDR2 YENEEA. CDR3 length: 14 residues. Trimming left V 1 base short and J 0 bases short, with 6 bases between. As handled by the study authors: Quantification of nucleated cells was approximated via reference gene primer amplification. Clones were read by immunoSEQ multiplex PCR, and TCRdb kept only the in-frame ones, dropping some. The V and J calls and the clone size are those of that table, but D and trimming were determined from the DNA. The sample lists 70,000 to 90,000 clones, roughly 78% occurring once. The genes are TRBV11-3 and TRBJ1-1; D not certain. The receptor's source is a woman of 80 years or more with acute or convalescent COVID-19. Sample: peripheral blood. CDR3 region: CASSLGGLNTEAFF. The CDR3 DNA follows: TGTGCCAGCAGCTTAGGAGGGCTGAACACTGAAGCTTTCTTT.